This T cell receptor (beta chain) was retrieved from a study of cytotoxic CD8 clonotypes in ibrutinib-treated CLL. At the level of the study: Overall, around 25 responses were partial and 2 complete; following median about 70 months, roughly 14 patients stayed remitted and about 12 progressed. Findings and limits, study-wide: Public clonotypes, an uncommon group, contracted or remained stable on treatment.

The CDR3 runs 13 residues. Germline V gene sequence: CDR1 MNHEY, CDR2 SMNVEV (reference sequence). Trimming took off 0 bases at V and 8 bases at J, with 10 bases between the two ends. Data came from immunoSEQ multiplex PCR; TCRdb stores just in-frame clones and leaves some out. The sample has nearly 300,000 clones, less than 85% seen once. As concerns this clone: Its antigen is still unknown.

The sample consisted of PBMCs, taken at disease progression, from a patient treated with ibrutinib. The chain carries TRBV27 and TRBJ1-1, with D unclear. The sequence was collected from a human donor with chronic lymphocytic leukemia. Here the CDR3 DNA reads TGTGCCAGCAGTTTATCCGGGCGGGAGGAAGCTTTCTTT. Protein sequence: CASSLSGREEAFF.